This TCR beta chain was retrieved from a study of blood T cell repertoires in COVID-19. Germline V gene sequence: CDR1 MGHDK, CDR2 SYGVNS. This CDR3 spans 16 amino acids. V shed 6 bases, J shed 7 bases, and the junction held 12 bases outside the gene matches. In the authors' methods: Amplifying reference gene primers gave estimates of nucleated cell counts. TCRdb's table, derived via immunoSEQ multiplex PCR, lists solely in-frame clones and lacks some. V and J calls and clone size are those listed in that table; D and trimming were worked out from the DNA. The sample holds about 120,000 clones, approximately 81% seen once.

This chain uses TRBV25-1 with TRBJ2-2, with 9 bases matching TRBD2. Input material: peripheral blood. The receptor's source is a man in his sixties with acute or convalescent COVID-19. CDR3 nucleotides: TGTGCCAGCAGGGGCGCTAGCGGGAAAATAGGCGGGGAGCTGTTTTTT. It is translated as CASRGASGKIGGELFF.